These T cell receptor beta chains were read from a single sample in a study of T cell repertoires in cytomegalovirus infection. TCRdb re-derived calls from the reads in MiXCR, one entry per CDR3 protein. The sample lists around 260,000 distinct CDR3 sequences; approximately 8.3% were seen once. The sequencing sample was made of PBMCs. The receptors derive from a human donor in good health (CMV status not recorded). Some clones in this sample may be carry-over from other donors' samples. CDR3s leave out the opening cysteine and the closing phenylalanine or tryptophan.

cdr3_aa v_call cdr3_length
ASSDSDRTNYGYT TRBV6-2/TRBV6-3 13
ASRATNTGELF TRBV10-2 11
ASSLAWQNYGYT TRBV5-6 12
ASSLAGQGRHQPQH TRBV7-8 14
ASTPWTGDGRPSEQF TRBV28 15
ASSLDPGIAPTRGGYT TRBV11-3 16
ASGLVLGLGGMNTEAF TRBV12-5 16
ASTNDRGRLGTEAF TRBV28 14
ASSLTRDEQF TRBV7-2 10
ASSQASGSVEETQY TRBV4-1 14
ASSLDPRSNQPQH TRBV5-5 13
ASSFGGPVPGYT TRBV7-2 12
ASSFGGLDNQPQH TRBV7-2 13
ASSLALQGARDTEAF TRBV11-2 15
ASSGDRARDTQY TRBV7-2 12
ASSRQGRGDIQY TRBV7-2 12
AIRSQRWTEAF TRBV28 11
ASSLKGRNTEAF TRBV12-3/TRBV12-4 12
ASSRTGDGNQPQH TRBV7-6 13
STLTGGDLEAF TRBV29-1 11
ASSIESGGVYEQY TRBV7-8 13
ASSPRTSGISDTQY TRBV4-3 14
ASSFPGGGNGYT TRBV7-8 12
ASSPDRGNTEAF TRBV7-2 12
ASSASGAYEQY TRBV7-9 11